The 29 T cell receptor beta chains given below trace back to one sample, sequenced in a study of blood T cells in healthy people across ages. Combining a sample-barcoded 5' primer with a J-beta primer mix, a second PCR ran for roughly 7 to 11 cycles. TCRdb itself ran the 5' RACE reads through MiXCR, one entry per CDR3 protein. The profile covers fewer than 2 million distinct CDR3 sequences, with around 42% appearing a single time and 20% to 25% taken by the ten largest. The sample was blood. The receptor set was obtained from a human donor in good health.

This clonotype was observed a few times. The chain has TRBV7-2 and TRBJ2-1, with 10 bases that match TRBD2. This CDR3 has 18 residues. Germline CDR1 reads SGHTA; CDR2 reads FQGNSA. Unmatched junction bases numbered 8, after V lost 3 bases and J lost 0 bases. The CDR3 DNA sequence: TGTGCCAGCAGCTTCTTTACTAGCGGGGTGAGCTCCTACAATGAGCAGTTCTTC. As protein: CASSFFTSGVSSYNEQFF.

The V call is TRBV28, the J call TRBJ1-1; tentative D call: TRBD1 (6 bases). This CDR3 has 14 residues. With 6 bases removed from V and 4 bases from J, the gap between germline ends came to 15 bases. Germline values: CDR1 MDHEN, CDR2 SYDVKM. Here the CDR3 reads CASSTGTTSTEAFF. DNA for the CDR3: TGTGCCAGCAGCACCGGGACAACAAGCACTGAAGCTTTCTTT.

This clonotype came up a few times. The rearrangement links TRBV29-1 to TRBJ1-4, with D perhaps matching TRBD1 (5 bases). CDR3 size: 16 residues. V was pared by 5 bases and J by 3 bases, with 19 bases between. Germline loops: CDR1 SQVTM, CDR2 ANQGSEA. The CDR3 sequence is CSVFLSLGESNEKLFF. The CDR3 DNA sequence: TGCAGCGTTTTTCTATCTTTAGGGGAATCTAATGAAAAACTGTTTTTT.

The rearrangement uses TRBV12-5 and TRBJ1-1; 10 positions match TRBD1. The V segment lost 3 bases and the J segment 3 bases; nucleotides outside the gene matches: 7. Germline CDR1 and CDR2: LGHNT and FRNRAP. The length of the CDR3 is 16 residues. The CDR3 loop is CASGFGTGEEDTEAFF. The CDR3 DNA reads TGTGCTAGTGGTTTTGGGACAGGGGAGGAGGACACTGAAGCTTTCTTT.

The table lists this clonotype with a few counts. The chain joins TRBV20-1 to TRBJ1-1; no clear D gene. The CDR3 length is 14 residues. Germline CDR1 and CDR2: DFQATT and SNEGSKA (reference sequence). Between the trimmed V and J ends, which lost 7 bases and 5 bases, there was a span of 20 bases. The CDR3 sequence: CSGQYTDLATEAFF. CDR3 in DNA: TGCAGTGGCCAATATACGGATCTTGCTACTGAAGCTTTCTTT.

The J gene is TRBJ2-5, the V gene TRBV15; TRBD2 matches at 7 bases. V dropped 3 bases and J dropped 11; count of bases not matched to a gene: 12. This CDR3 is 14 amino acids long. The germline CDR1 and CDR2 sequences are LNHNV and YYDKDF (reference sequence). CDR3 bases: TGTGCCACCAGCAGGGGGGAGGGTGGAAGAGAGCAGTACTTC. Translating gives CATSRGEGGREQYF.

This clonotype was counted between two and nine times. The chain employs TRBV28 and TRBJ1-4; the D gene is possibly TRBD1 (6 bases). The germline V and J ends were trimmed by 4 bases and 0 bases, with 18 bases remaining between them. Per germline, CDR1 MDHEN and CDR2 SYDVKM. The CDR3 runs 18 residues. The DNA for the CDR3 is TGTGCCAGCAGTTCGGACAGAATTACCCCTTCAACTAATGAAAAACTGTTTTTT. Translated, it gives CASSSDRITPSTNEKLFF.

This chain connects TRBV5-6 to TRBJ2-3; D is ambiguous. The V end lost 0 bases, the J end lost 6 bases, and 8 bases lay between the germline ends. CDR1 and CDR2 (germline): SGHDT, YYEEEE. The CDR3 covers 13 residues. The CDR3 is CASSLGMEDTQYF. CDR3 nucleotide sequence: TGTGCCAGCAGCTTGGGGATGGAGGATACGCAGTATTTT.

The gene calls are TRBV6-5 and TRBJ1-1; 7 nucleotides line up with TRBD1. Germline V gene lookup returns CDR1 MNHEY and CDR2 SVGAGI. The length of the CDR3 is 13 residues. After removal of 5 bases from V and 4 bases from J, the junction contained 4 bases not matched to a gene. The CDR3, as DNA: TGTGCCAGCAGTCTCAGGGGGGTCACTGAAGCTTTCTTT. This encodes CASSLRGVTEAFF.

Worth noting for this clonotype: Since a much larger clone is just one base distant, this may be a read error. The gene calls are TRBV11-2 and TRBJ1-3, with no clear D. Trimming took 6 bases from V and 2 from J, leaving 2 bases between them. The germline CDR1 and CDR2 sequences are SGHAT and FQNNGV. The CDR3 is made up of 11 amino acids. The CDR3 DNA follows: TGTGCCAGCAGTGCTGGAAACACCATATATTTT. Protein: CASSAGNTIYF.

With respect to this clonotype: One base away lies a much larger clone, so this may be a sequencing read error. J is TRBJ1-1 and V is TRBV11-2, with D maybe TRBD1 (5 bases). The germline V gene encodes CDR1 SGHAT and CDR2 FQNNGV. The CDR3 contains 13 residues. For the CDR3, the DNA is TGTGCCCGCAGCCCGGGACCGAACACTGAAGCTTTCTTT. Protein product: CARSPGPNTEAFF.

The chain has TRBV27 and TRBJ2-4; 7 bases are a match to TRBD1. The J call may not be correct, given that the DNA end is closer to TRBJ2-7. Germline V lookup: CDR1 MNHEY, CDR2 SMNVEV (reference sequence). The CDR3 spans 15 residues. For the CDR3, the DNA is TGTGCCAGCAGCCCCGGGACAGCTGGTGGGTACGAGCAGTACTTC. Amino acids: CASSPGTAGGYEQYF.

The V gene is TRBV19, the J gene TRBJ1-2; D not certain. The CDR3 spans 12 residues. CDR1 and CDR2 from the germline V gene are LNHDA and SQIVND (reference sequence). V was shortened by 8 bases and J by 5 bases, with 12 bases between the two germline ends. DNA of the CDR3: TGTGCCAGTGTCGGACGGAATTATGGCTACACCTTC. Encoded protein: CASVGRNYGYTF. Full variable domain (outside the CDR3, taken from reference TRBV19 and TRBJ1-2): DGGITQSPKYLFRKEGQNVTLSCEQNLNHDAMYWYRQDPGQGLRLIYYSQIVNDFQKGDIAEGYSVSREKKESFPLTVTSAQKNPTAFYLCASVGRNYGYTFGSGTRLTVV.

This chain uses TRBV12-3 or TRBV12-4 with TRBJ1-5, with D possibly matching TRBD1 (6 bases). Trimming shortened V by 2 bases and J by 10 bases, and 18 bases separated the two germline ends. The CDR3 has 15 amino acids. CDR3 amino acids: CASSLSQGSGQPQHF. CDR3 bases: TGTGCCAGCAGTTTATCGCAGGGGTCAGGGCAACCCCAGCATTTT.

This clonotype appeared a single time. The gene calls are TRBV12-3 or TRBV12-4 and TRBJ2-1; 8 bases map to TRBD2. Trimming took 3 bases from V and 10 from J; bases not matched to a gene: 11. The CDR3 consists of 15 residues. The CDR3 spells CASSFSGRGATEQFF. CDR3 DNA: TGTGCCAGCAGTTTTAGTGGGCGGGGGGCCACGGAGCAGTTCTTC.

This clonotype turned up a few times. The chain uses TRBV4-3 and TRBJ2-7; D unresolved. Between the trimmed V and J ends, which lost 5 bases and 7 bases, there was a span of 21 bases. Germline CDR1 LGHNA, CDR2 YSLEER. The CDR3 is 15 amino acids. The CDR3 nucleotides are TGCGCCAGCAGCAACACTTGGGGTCCGAAGGAGGAGCAGTACTTC. It is translated as CASSNTWGPKEEQYF.

At least ten counts were recorded for this clonotype. At one of its ends the junction is not consistent with the germline gene, which may arise from a read error. The CDR3, as DNA: TGCGCCAGCAGCGCGGGACAGGGGCCCTACAATGAGCAGTTCTTC. This encodes CASSAGQGPYNEQFF. V gene TRBV7-9 combines with J gene TRBJ2-1; 10 bases fit TRBD1. This CDR3 contains 15 residues. Germline CDR1 is SEHNR and CDR2 is FQNEAQ (reference sequence).

This rearrangement joins TRBV14 to TRBJ1-5, with no clear D. Trimming stripped 4 bases from V and 3 bases from J, with 7 bases between. CDR3 length: 13 amino acids. Germline V gene sequence: CDR1 SGHDN, CDR2 FVKESK. The CDR3 is CASSRLFNQPQHF. The CDR3 DNA is TGTGCCAGCAGCCGACTTTTCAATCAGCCCCAGCATTTT.

The chain joins TRBV7-8 to TRBJ1-2; possible D gene TRBD1, 5 bases. The CDR3 is made up of 16 amino acids. CDR1 and CDR2 (germline): SGHVS, FQNEAQ. The V end was cut by 5 bases, the J end by 2 bases, with 18 bases between. CDR3 DNA: TGTGCCAGCAGCAACCGGGGCCGGGGTAGAAACTATGGCTACACCTTC. This codes for CASSNRGRGRNYGYTF. Full variable domain (outside the CDR3, taken from reference TRBV7-8 and TRBJ1-2): GAGVSQSPRYKVAKRGQDVALRCDPISGHVSLFWYQQALGQGPEFLTYFQNEAQLDKSGLPSDRFFAERPEGSVSTLKIQRTQQEDSAVYLCASSNRGRGRNYGYTFGSGTRLTVV.

The chain has TRBV6-1 and TRBJ2-6; D unresolved. The germline V and J ends were trimmed by 5 bases and 0 bases, with 11 bases remaining between them. This CDR3 spans 16 amino acids. In germline, CDR1 is MNHNS, CDR2 SASEGT. CDR3 loop: CASSQGVVSGANVLTF. The CDR3 nucleotides read TGTGCCAGCAGTCAAGGTGTAGTCTCTGGGGCCAACGTCCTGACTTTC.

The genes are TRBV13 and TRBJ2-7; 7 bases fit TRBD1. The germline CDR1 and CDR2 sequences are PRHDT and FYEKMQ (reference sequence). This CDR3 has 14 residues. The J segment lost 5 bases and the V segment lost 5 bases, leaving 9 bases of the junction unmatched. DNA of the CDR3: TGTGCCAGCAGCCTCCGGACAGGTCCCAACGAGCAGTACTTC. Its translation: CASSLRTGPNEQYF.

V and J are TRBV19 and TRBJ1-5; D remains ambiguous. The CDR3 covers 16 residues. Trimming left V 6 bases short and J 2 bases short, with 17 bases between. The germline V gene encodes CDR1 LNHDA and CDR2 SQIVND (reference sequence). The CDR3 DNA reads TGTGCCAGTAGCCTTGGGCTCCTTGAAGGCAATCAGCCCCAGCATTTT. Protein sequence: CASSLGLLEGNQPQHF.

The chain is built from TRBV29-1 and TRBJ1-5; no clear D gene. V shed 7 bases and J shed 0 bases, with 10 bases lying between them. There are 13 residues in the CDR3. The germline gives CDR1 SQVTM, CDR2 ANQGSEA. The CDR3 nucleotides read TGCAGCGCCACCATAGATAGCAATCAGCCCCAGCATTTT. Translating it yields CSATIDSNQPQHF.

This clonotype came up a few times. The chain links TRBV7-2 to TRBJ2-1, with D maybe TRBD1 (5 bases). The CDR3 totals 16 residues. Germline V gives CDR1 SGHTA, CDR2 FQGNSA. V was pared by 7 bases and J by 8 bases, with 24 bases between. The CDR3 DNA is TGTGCCAGCACCCGATCGTTCACAGGAAGTGGCGATGAGCAGTTCTTC. This translates into CASTRSFTGSGDEQFF. The whole variable domain, filled in from reference TRBV7-2 and TRBJ2-1, reads GAGVSQSPSNKVTEKGKDVELRCDPISGHTALYWYRQSLGQGLEFLIYFQGNSAPDKSGLPSDRFSAERTGGSVSTLTIQRTQQEDSAVYLCASTRSFTGSGDEQFFGPGTRLTVL.

This clonotype has just a few counts. The CDR3 DNA sequence: TGTGCCAGCAGAGATCCAGTAAGCACAGATACGCAGTATTTT. Residues: CASRDPVSTDTQYF. V is TRBV5-5 and J is TRBJ2-3; unclear D gene. This CDR3 has 14 amino acids. Germline V CDR1 and CDR2: SGHKS, YYEKEE (reference sequence). The V end was cut by 5 bases, the J end by 0 bases, with 10 bases between. The full variable domain, completed using reference TRBV5-5 and TRBJ2-3, is DAGVTQSPTHLIKTRGQQVTLRCSPISGHKSVSWYQQVLGQGPQFIFQYYEKEERGRGNFPDRFSARQFPNYSSELNVNALLLGDSALYLCASRDPVSTDTQYFGPGTRLTVL.

The chain couples TRBV4-3 to TRBJ1-2, with D possibly matching TRBD1 (6 bases). The CDR3 runs to 16 residues. Germline V CDR1 and CDR2: LGHNA, YSLEER. V lost 4 bases and J lost 7, with 22 bases in between. CDR3 nucleotides: TGCGCCAGCAGCCCTAACATCTTCCCGGGGGCTGGTGGCTACACCTTC. Its protein is CASSPNIFPGAGGYTF.

The chain recombines TRBV29-1 with TRBJ2-1; tentative D call: TRBD2 (5 bases). V shed 4 bases and J shed 4 bases, with 14 bases lying between them. CDR3 length: 14 amino acids. The germline V gene encodes CDR1 SQVTM and CDR2 ANQGSEA. The DNA of the CDR3 is TGCAGCGTTGGTATCCGTCGCGGGTACAATGAGCAGTTCTTC. Translation gives CSVGIRRGYNEQFF.

The chain carries TRBV9 and TRBJ2-1; D is possibly TRBD1 or TRBD2 (5 bases each). There are 15 residues in the CDR3. Germline values: CDR1 SGDLS, CDR2 YYNGEE. Trimming stripped 4 bases from V and 0 bases from J, with 11 bases between. CDR3 region: CASSRGTDSYNEQFF. CDR3 bases: TGTGCCAGCAGCAGAGGGACGGACTCCTACAATGAGCAGTTCTTC. Full variable domain (rest looked up from reference TRBV9 and TRBJ2-1): DSGVTQTPKHLITATGQRVTLRCSPRSGDLSVYWYQQSLDQGLQFLIQYYNGEERAKGNILERFSAQQFPDLHSELNLSSLELGDSALYFCASSRGTDSYNEQFFGPGTRLTVL.

V usage is TRBV5-1 and J usage is TRBJ2-1; perhaps D is TRBD1 or TRBD2 (6 bases each). The V gene lost 4 bases and the J gene lost 7 bases, with 12 bases spanning the gap. Germline V lookup: CDR1 SGHRS, CDR2 YFSETQ. The CDR3 is made up of 13 amino acids. The DNA for the CDR3 is TGCGCCAGCAGCCGAGTAGGGGGGAATGAGCAGTTCTTC. Its translation: CASSRVGGNEQFF.